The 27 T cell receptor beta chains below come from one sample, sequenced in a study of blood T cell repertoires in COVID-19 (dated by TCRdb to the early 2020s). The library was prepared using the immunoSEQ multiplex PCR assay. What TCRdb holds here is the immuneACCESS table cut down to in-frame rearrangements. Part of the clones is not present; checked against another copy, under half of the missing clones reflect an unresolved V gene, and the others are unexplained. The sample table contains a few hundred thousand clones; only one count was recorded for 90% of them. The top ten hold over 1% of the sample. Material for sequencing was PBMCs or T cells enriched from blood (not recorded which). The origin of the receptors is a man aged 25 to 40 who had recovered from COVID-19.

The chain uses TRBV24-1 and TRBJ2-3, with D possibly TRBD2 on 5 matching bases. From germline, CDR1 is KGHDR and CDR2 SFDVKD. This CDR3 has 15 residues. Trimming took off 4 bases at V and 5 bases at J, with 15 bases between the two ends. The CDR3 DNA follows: TGTGCCACCAGTGACCCCGGGAACAGCGGAGATACGCAGTATTTT. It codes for CATSDPGNSGDTQYF.

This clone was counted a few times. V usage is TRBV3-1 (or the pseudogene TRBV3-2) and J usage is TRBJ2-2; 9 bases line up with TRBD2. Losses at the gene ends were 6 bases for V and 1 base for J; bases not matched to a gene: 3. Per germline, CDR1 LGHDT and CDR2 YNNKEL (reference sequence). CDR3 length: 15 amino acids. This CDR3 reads CASSRLAENTGELFF. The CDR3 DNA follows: TGTGCCAGCAGTCGACTAGCGGAGAACACCGGGGAGCTGTTTTTT.

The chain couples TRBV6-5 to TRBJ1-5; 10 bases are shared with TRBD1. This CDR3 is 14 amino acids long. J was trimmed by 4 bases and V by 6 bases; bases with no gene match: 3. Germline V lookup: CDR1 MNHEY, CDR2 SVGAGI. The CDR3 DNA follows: TGTGCCAGCAGGGGACAGGGGTTAAATCAGCCCCAGCATTTT. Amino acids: CASRGQGLNQPQHF.

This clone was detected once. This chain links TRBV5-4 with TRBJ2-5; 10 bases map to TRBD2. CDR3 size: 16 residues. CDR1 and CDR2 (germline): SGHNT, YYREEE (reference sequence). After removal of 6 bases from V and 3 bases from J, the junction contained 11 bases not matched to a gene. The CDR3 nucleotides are TGTGCCAGCAACCTTGTCCCTGGACTAGCGGAAGAGACCCAGTACTTC. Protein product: CASNLVPGLAEETQYF.

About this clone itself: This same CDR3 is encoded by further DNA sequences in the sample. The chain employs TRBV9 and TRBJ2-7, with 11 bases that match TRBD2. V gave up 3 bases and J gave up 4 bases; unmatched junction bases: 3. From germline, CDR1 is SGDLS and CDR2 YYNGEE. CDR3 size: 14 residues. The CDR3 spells CASSGGTSGYEQYF. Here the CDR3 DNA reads TGTGCCAGCAGCGGTGGGACTAGCGGTTACGAGCAGTACTTC.

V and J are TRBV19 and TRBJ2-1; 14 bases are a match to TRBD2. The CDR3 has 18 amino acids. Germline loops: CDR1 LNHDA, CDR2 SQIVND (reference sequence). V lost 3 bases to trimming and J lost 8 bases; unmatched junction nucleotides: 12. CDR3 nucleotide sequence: TGTGCCAGTAGTATCAGGACTAGCGGGAGGTCCCCCGTCGATGAGCAGTTCTTC. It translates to CASSIRTSGRSPVDEQFF.

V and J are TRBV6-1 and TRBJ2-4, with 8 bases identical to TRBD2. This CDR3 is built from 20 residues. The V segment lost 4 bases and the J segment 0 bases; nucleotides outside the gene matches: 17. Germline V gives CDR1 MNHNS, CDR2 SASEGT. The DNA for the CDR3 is TGTGCCAGCAGTGGAGGGCGGGGGGCCGATTTTGTCGTAGCCAAAAACATTCAGTACTTC. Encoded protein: CASSGGRGADFVVAKNIQYF.

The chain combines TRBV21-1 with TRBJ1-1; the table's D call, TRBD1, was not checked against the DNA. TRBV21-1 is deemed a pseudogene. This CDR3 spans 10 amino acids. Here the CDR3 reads CARADTEAFF. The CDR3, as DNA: TGTGCCAGGGCCGACACTGAAGCTTTCTTT.

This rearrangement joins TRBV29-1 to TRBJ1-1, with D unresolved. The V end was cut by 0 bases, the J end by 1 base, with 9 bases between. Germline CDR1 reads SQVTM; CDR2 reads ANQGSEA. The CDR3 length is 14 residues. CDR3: CSVEDATPNTEAFF. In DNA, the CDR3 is TGCAGCGTTGAAGATGCAACACCGAACACTGAAGCTTTCTTT.

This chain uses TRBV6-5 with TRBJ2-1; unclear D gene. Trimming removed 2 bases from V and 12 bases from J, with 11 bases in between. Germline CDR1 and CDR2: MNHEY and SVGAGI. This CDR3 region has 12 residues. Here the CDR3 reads CASSYTTRPQFF. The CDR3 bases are TGTGCCAGCAGTTACACCACCAGGCCGCAGTTCTTC.

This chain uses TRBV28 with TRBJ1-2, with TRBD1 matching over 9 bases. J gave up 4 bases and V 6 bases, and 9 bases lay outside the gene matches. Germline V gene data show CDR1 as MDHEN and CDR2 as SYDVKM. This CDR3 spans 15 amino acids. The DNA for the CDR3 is TGTGCCAGCAGCCGCCCGGGACAGGGCGCCTATGGCTACACCTTC. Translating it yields CASSRPGQGAYGYTF.

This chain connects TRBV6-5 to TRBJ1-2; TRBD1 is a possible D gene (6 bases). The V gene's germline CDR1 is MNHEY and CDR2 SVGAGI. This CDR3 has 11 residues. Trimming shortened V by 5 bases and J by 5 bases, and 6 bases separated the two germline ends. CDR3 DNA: TGTGCCAGCAGTCAGGGGTATGGCTACACCTTC. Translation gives CASSQGYGYTF.

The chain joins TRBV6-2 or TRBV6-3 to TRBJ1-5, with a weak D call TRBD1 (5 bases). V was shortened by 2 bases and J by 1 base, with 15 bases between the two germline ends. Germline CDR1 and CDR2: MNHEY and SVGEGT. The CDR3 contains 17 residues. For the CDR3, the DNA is TGTGCCAGCAGTTACGGGGGGGGATCCCGGAGCAATCAGCCCCAGCATTTT. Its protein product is CASSYGGGSRSNQPQHF.

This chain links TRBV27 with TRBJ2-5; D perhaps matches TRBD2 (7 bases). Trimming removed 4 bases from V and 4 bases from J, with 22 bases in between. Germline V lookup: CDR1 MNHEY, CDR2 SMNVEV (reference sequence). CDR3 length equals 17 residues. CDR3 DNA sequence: TGTGCCAGCAGTTCCCCCCTTAGGGGGGGCCGGGGAGAGACCCAGTACTTC. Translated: CASSSPLRGGRGETQYF.

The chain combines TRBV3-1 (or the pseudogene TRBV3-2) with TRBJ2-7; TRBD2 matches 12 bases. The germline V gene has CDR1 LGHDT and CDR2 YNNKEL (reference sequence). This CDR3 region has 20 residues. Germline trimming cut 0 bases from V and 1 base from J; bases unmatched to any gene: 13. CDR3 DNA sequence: TGTGCCAGCAGCCAAGATTTGCGGCTAGCGGGAGGGCGTGGATCCTACGAGCAGTACTTC. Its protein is CASSQDLRLAGGRGSYEQYF.

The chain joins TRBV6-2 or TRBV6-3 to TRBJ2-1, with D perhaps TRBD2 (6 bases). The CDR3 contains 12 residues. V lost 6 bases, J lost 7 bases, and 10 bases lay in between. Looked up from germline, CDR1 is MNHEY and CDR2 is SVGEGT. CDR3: CASRPSVNEQFF. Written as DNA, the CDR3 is TGTGCCAGCAGGCCTAGCGTGAATGAGCAGTTCTTC.

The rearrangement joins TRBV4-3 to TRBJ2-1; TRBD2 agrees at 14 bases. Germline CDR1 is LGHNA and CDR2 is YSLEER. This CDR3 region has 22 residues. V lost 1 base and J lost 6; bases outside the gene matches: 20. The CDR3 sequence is CASSQGFAGGLAGEWSVNEQFF. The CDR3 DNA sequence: TGCGCCAGCAGCCAAGGTTTTGCGGGGGGACTAGCGGGAGAGTGGTCTGTCAATGAGCAGTTCTTC.

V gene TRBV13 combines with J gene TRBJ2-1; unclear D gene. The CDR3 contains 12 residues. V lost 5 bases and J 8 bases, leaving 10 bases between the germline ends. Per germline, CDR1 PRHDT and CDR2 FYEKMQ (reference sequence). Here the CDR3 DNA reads TGTGCCAGCAGCCCACCCGAGGATGAGCAGTTCTTC. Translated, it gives CASSPPEDEQFF.

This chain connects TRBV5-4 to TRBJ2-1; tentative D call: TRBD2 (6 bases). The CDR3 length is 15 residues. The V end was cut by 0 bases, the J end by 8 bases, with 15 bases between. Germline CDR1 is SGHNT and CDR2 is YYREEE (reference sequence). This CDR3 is CASSLALALPDEQFF. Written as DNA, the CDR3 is TGTGCCAGCAGCTTGGCACTAGCCCTCCCCGATGAGCAGTTCTTC.

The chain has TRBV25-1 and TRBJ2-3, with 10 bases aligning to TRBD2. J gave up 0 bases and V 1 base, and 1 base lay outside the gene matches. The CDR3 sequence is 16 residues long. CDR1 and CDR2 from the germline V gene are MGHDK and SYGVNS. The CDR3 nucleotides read TGTGCCAGCAGTGAATCTAGCGGGAGCAGCACAGATACGCAGTATTTT. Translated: CASSESSGSSTDTQYF.

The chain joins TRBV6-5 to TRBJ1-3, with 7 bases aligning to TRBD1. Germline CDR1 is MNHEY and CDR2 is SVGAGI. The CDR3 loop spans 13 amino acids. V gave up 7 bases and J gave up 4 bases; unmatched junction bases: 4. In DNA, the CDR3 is TGTGCCAGCACTTGGACAGGCGGAAACACCATATATTTT. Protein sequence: CASTWTGGNTIYF.

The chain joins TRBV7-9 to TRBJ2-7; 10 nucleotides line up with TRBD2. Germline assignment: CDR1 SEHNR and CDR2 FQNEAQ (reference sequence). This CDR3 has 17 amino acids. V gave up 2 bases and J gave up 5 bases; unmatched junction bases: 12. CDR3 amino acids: CASSLTAMGLATNEQYF. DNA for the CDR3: TGTGCCAGCAGCTTAACTGCAATGGGACTAGCGACCAACGAGCAGTACTTC.

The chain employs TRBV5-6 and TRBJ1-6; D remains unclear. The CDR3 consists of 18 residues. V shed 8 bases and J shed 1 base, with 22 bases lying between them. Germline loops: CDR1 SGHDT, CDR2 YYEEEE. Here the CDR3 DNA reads TGTGCCAGGGGAACTGACACACTAGAAGGGTCCTATAATTCACCCCTCCACTTT. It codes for CARGTDTLEGSYNSPLHF.

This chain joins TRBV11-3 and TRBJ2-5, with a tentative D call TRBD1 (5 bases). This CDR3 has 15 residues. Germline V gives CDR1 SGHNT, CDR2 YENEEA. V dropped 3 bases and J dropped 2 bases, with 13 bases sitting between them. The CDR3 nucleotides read TGTGCCAGCAGCTTCGGTGCCACAGGACAAGAGACCCAGTACTTC. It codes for CASSFGATGQETQYF.

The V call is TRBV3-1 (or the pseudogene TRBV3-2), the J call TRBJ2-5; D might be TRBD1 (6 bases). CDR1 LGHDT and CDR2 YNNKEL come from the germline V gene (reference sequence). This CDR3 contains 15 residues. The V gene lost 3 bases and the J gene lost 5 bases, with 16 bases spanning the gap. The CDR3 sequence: CASSHNQGSRETQYF. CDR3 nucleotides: TGTGCCAGCAGCCACAACCAGGGGTCCCGGGAGACCCAGTACTTC.

CDR3 bases: TGTGCCAGCAGTTTACCGGGGAGTTACTCAGAGGGAATCCCCGGGGGTGTACACTATGGCTACACCTTC. It codes for CASSLPGSYSEGIPGGVHYGYTF. The chain recombines TRBV28 with TRBJ1-2, with D possibly TRBD1 on 5 matching bases. The CDR3 is 23 residues long. Trimming took off 2 bases at V and 3 bases at J, with 37 bases between the two ends. Germline V gives CDR1 MDHEN, CDR2 SYDVKM.

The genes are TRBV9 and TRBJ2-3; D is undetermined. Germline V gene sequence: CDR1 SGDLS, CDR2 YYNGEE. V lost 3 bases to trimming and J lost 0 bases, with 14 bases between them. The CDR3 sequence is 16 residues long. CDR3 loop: CASSAYSSSSTDTQYF. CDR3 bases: TGTGCCAGCAGCGCATACAGCTCATCCAGCACAGATACGCAGTATTTT.